This T cell receptor (beta chain) was profiled in a study of regulatory T cells in long-lasting Graves disease. General observations from the study: When disease was persistent, TRBV28, TRBJ1-2 and TRBJ2-5 were the favored segments.

The time point is: persistent/refractory GD, antithyroid drugs over 5 years with positive TRAb. PBMC-derived RNA was used for the TCR library. Libraries of TCR beta came from iRepertoire HTBI primers plus Arm-PCR of CDR3 regions. TCRdb ran MiXCR on the multiplex PCR reads and lists one entry per CDR3 protein. The sample records 400,000 to 500,000 distinct CDR3 sequences, approximately 22% being singletons. Germline V gives CDR1 DFQATT, CDR2 SNEGSKA (reference sequence). This CDR3 has 15 amino acids. Trimming removed 6 bases at V and 1 base at J, with 16 bases between. Comments on this clonotype: Its antigen is unknown.

This TCR was recovered from a female donor with Graves disease. The genes are TRBV20-1 and TRBJ1-5; D unresolved. This material consisted of peripheral blood mononuclear cells (PBMCs), taken when the disease was refractory, from a patient treated with antithyroid drugs. Here the CDR3 reads CSAKNRAKSNQPQHF. CDR3 sequence (DNA): TGCAGTGCCAAAAACCGGGCCAAAAGCAATCAGCCCCAGCATTTT.